This record concerns one TCR beta chain sequence. Its antigen is undetermined. Compared with germline, one end of the junction differs, possibly owing to a read error. The sample comes from a study of post-analysis software for immune sequencing data. In the study overall: Disease trajectories encompassed relapsing-remitting, secondary progressive and progressive-relapsing multiple sclerosis.

The CDR3 is 13 amino acids. Findings and limits, study-wide: Patients carried a handful of TRBV segments more frequently than controls did, and TRBV5-6, TRBV5-1 and TRBV20-1 were among them. Samples from a shared batch, those prepared together, strongly co-clustered by F measure. Compared against controls, patients with multiple sclerosis displayed significantly lower normalized Chao1 diversity.

Each TCR beta cDNA library carried unique molecular identifiers. TCRdb independently ran MiXCR on the PCR reads; one entry per CDR3 protein. There are 550,000 to 700,000 distinct CDR3 sequences in the sample; roughly two fifths occur only once, and about 1.5% lies in the top ten. The receptor was derived from a girl under 18 with multiple sclerosis. Sample: blood. The chain combines TRBV12-3 or TRBV12-4 with TRBJ2-6, with D perhaps matching TRBD1 or TRBD2 (5 bases each). This CDR3 reads CASSTNGANVRTF. The CDR3 DNA is TGTGCCAGCAGTACTAACGGGGCCAACGTCCGGACTTTC.